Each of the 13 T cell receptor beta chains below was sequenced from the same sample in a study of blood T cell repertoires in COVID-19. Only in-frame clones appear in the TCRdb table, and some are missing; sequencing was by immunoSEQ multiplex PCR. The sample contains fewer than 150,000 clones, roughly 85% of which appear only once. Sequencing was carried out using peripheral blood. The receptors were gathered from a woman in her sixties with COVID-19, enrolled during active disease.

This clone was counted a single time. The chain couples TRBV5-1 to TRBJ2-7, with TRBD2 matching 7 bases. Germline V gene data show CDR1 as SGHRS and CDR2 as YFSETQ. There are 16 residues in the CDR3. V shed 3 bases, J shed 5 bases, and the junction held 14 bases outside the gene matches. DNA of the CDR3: TGCGCCAGCAGCTGGACCTCGCCAGCGGGGAGAGACGAGCAGTACTTC. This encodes CASSWTSPAGRDEQYF.

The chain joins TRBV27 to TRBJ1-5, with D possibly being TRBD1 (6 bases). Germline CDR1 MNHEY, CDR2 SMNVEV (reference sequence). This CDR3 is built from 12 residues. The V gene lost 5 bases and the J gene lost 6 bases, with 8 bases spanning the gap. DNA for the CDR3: TGTGCCAGCAGTGCCAGGGGTCAGCCCCAGCATTTT. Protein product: CASSARGQPQHF.

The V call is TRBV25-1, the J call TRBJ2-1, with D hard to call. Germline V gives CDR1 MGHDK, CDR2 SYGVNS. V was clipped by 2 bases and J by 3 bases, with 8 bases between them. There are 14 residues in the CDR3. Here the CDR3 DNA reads TGTGCCAGCAGTGAAGCGACTCACTACAATGAGCAGTTCTTC. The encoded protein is CASSEATHYNEQFF.

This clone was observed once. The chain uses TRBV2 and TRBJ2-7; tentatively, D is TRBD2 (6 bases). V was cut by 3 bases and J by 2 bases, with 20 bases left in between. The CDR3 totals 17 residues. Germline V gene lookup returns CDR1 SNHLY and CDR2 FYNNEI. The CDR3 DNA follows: TGTGCCAGCAGTGACCCCTCATATGGCGGGGACGCCTACGAGCAGTACTTC. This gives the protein CASSDPSYGGDAYEQYF.

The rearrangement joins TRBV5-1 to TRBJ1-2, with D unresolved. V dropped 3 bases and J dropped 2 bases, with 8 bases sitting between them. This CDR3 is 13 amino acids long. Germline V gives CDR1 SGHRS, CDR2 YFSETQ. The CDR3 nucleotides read TGCGCCAGCAGCTCTAACGGGAACTATGGCTACACCTTC. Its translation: CASSSNGNYGYTF.

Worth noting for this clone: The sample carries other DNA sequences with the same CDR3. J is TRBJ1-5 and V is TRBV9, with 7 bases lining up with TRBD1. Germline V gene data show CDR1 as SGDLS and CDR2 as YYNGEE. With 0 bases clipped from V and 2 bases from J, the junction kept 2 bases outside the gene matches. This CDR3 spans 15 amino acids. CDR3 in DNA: TGTGCCAGCAGCGTAGGACAGGGAGGCAATCAGCCCCAGCATTTT. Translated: CASSVGQGGNQPQHF.

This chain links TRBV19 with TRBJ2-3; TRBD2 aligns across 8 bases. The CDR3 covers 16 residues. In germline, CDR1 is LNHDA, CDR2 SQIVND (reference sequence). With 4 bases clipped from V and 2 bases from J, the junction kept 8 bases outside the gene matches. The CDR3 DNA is TGTGCCAGTAGTAGGGGGTTAGCGGGACTCACAGATACGCAGTATTTT. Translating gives CASSRGLAGLTDTQYF.

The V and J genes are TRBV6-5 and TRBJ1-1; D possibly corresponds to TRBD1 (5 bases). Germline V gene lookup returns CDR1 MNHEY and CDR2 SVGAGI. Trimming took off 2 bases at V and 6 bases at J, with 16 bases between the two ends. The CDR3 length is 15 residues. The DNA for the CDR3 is TGTGCCAGCAGTTACCGCAGGGATGTGGGTGCTGAAGCTTTCTTT. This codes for CASSYRRDVGAEAFF.

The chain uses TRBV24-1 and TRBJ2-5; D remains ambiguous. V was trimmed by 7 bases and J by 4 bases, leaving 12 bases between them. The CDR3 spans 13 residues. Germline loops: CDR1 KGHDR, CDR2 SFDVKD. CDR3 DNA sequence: TGTGCCACCAGCGGCTCCCGGAGAGAGACCCAGTACTTC. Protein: CATSGSRRETQYF.

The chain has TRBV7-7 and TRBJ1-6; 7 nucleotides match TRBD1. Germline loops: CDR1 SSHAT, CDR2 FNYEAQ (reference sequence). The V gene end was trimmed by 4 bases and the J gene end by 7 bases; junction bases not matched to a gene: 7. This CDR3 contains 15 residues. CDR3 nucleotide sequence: TGTGCCAGCAGCTCAAACAGGGGACGCAATTCACCCCTCCACTTT. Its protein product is CASSSNRGRNSPLHF.

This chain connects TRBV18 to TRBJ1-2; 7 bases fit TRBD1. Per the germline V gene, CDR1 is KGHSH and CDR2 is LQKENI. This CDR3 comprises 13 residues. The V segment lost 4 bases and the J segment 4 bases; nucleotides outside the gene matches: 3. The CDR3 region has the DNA TGTGCCAGCTCACTGACAGGGACCTATGGCTACACCTTC. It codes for CASSLTGTYGYTF.

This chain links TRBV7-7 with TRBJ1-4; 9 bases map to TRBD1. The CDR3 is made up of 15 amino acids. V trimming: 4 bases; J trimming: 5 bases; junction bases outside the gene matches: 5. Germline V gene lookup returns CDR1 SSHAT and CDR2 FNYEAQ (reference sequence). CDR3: CASSYGTGRNEKLFF. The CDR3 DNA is TGTGCCAGCAGCTACGGGACAGGGAGGAATGAAAAACTGTTTTTT.

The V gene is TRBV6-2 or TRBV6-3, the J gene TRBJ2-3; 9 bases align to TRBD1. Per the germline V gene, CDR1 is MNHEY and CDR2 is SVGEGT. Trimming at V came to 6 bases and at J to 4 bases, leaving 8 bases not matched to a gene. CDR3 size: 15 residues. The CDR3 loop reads CASSRGTGTSDTQYF. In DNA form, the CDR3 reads TGTGCCAGCAGCCGAGGGACAGGGACGTCAGATACGCAGTATTTT.